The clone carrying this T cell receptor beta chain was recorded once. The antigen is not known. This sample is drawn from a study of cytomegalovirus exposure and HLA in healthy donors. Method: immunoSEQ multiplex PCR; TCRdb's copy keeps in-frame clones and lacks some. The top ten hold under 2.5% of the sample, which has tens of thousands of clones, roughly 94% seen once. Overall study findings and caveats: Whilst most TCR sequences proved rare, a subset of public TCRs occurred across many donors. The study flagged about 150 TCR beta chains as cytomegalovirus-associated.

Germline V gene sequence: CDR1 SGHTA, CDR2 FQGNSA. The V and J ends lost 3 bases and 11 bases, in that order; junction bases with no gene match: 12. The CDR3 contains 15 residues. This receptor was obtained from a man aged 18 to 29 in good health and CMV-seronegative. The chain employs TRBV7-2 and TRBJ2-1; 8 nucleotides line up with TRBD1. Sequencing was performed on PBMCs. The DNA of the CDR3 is TGTGCCAGCAGCTTTACCGGGACAGGTGGATCGAAGCAGTTCTTC. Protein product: CASSFTGTGGSKQFF.